This T cell receptor (beta chain) was profiled in a study of cytomegalovirus exposure and HLA in healthy donors (dated by TCRdb to 2015 to 2018). Broadly, across the study: A later analysis indicated that the roughly 130 validation repertoires were generated on the platform also employed for the approximately 700 repertoires of the first cohort. The aim of the study was to test whether cataloging public T cell receptors could identify signatures of past pathogen exposure. Besides the first cohort of approximately 670 subjects, a separate validation cohort made up of some 110 different subjects was used. To predict cytomegalovirus infection status, the study combined high-throughput TCR immunosequencing, statistical association of individual TCRs with disease status, and machine learning. Study-level results and caveats: Most TCR sequences were observed very rarely across donors, whereas some public TCRs were present in many individuals. Subsequent analysis determined that TCRs grouped into clusters in the first cohort also showed a tendency toward co-occurrence across the 120 validation repertoires, and 94% of cluster scores exceeded 0. Three of the identified cytomegalovirus-associated TCR beta chains were confirmed in vitro to be specific for cytomegalovirus antigens. The classifier was reported to diagnose cytomegalovirus status with high specificity and sensitivity in both the original cohort and the validation cohort. The authors suggested that the approach could potentially be extended to other disease states and immunological phenotypes. A later analysis lacked HLA typing for the validation cohort, so it scored co-occurrence in that cohort across all 110 or so repertoires. The study gave a list of 150 to 200 TCR beta chains associated with cytomegalovirus.

Receptor libraries were prepared by the immunoSEQ multiplex PCR assay. The original methods were these. A statistical classification framework was built for diagnosing cytomegalovirus status from the catalog of TCR beta chain sequences. Imported from immuneACCESS, the table was reduced by TCRdb to in-frame sequences with V and J called. These copies leave out some clones; in studies compared against another copy, an unresolved V gene accounts for under half, and the cause of the remainder is not known. V and J calls and clone size come straight from that table; D and trimming were deduced from the DNA. In this sample the table shows 130,000 or so clones, roughly 90% of which occur a single time. Approximately 3.5% of the sample is held by the ten biggest clonotypes. This clone appeared once. Its antigen remains unidentified. Base quality data are lacking; no much larger clone is found one base away.

Donors formed part of the validation cohort, which comprised 120 or so subjects and was distinct from the first cohort of 690 or so subjects. Ends trimmed: V by 2 bases, J by 5 bases; bases unmatched to a gene: 7. Taken from the germline V gene, the CDR1 and CDR2 loops are SGHTA and FQGTGA. Reading from cysteine to phenylalanine, the CDR3 counts 15 amino acids. Just CDR3 DNA is preserved here, 45 bases in frame from base 1. This TCR derives from a man aged 30 to 45 in good health and CMV-seronegative. Sequencing used PBMCs. The chain is encoded by TRBV7-3 joined to TRBJ2-5, with 8 central nucleotides matching TRBD1. Read as DNA, the sequence is TGTGCCAGCAGCTTAGCAGGGGGCAAGTGGGAGACCCAGTACTTC. Translated, it reads CASSLAGGKWETQYF.